This record concerns one T cell receptor (beta chain) sequence. Its matching antigen is unknown. An end of the junction does not agree with germline; a read error may underlie this. The data were taken from a study of T cell responses to AZD1222 COVID-19 vaccine. Study-level information: Second doses were pooled across both intervals (about 4 or about 12 weeks). Study-wide results and caveats: After the peak T cell response, and only then, were repertoires sampled. An increase in Spike-specific TCR breadth and depth was observed after two AZD1222 doses. Reports say nearly half of spike-specific TCRs go after unmutated variant regions.

Measured with immunoSEQ multiplex PCR; TCRdb has only the in-frame clones, and not every one. The sample contains about 130,000 clones, around 87% of which appear only once. The CDR3 is made up of 11 amino acids. Looked up from germline, CDR1 is SNHLY and CDR2 is FYNNEI. This sequence originates from an adult in good health. The sequences come from peripheral blood, collected on day 0 of AZD1222 vaccination. V is TRBV2 and J is TRBJ2-3; the D gene is possibly TRBD2 (6 bases). CDR3 protein: CASSELGLSDF. The DNA of the CDR3 is TGTGCCAGCAGTGAATTGGGACTCTCGGATTTT.